This T cell receptor (beta chain) is from a study of T-cell reconstitution after alpha-beta-depleted transplantation in children. V shed 0 bases and J shed 10 bases, with 18 bases lying between them. The CDR3 consists of 14 residues. Germline V CDR1 and CDR2: GTSNPN, SVGIG (reference sequence). This clonotype has just a few counts. Preparation of the TCRbeta library used unique molecular identifiers. TCRdb reprocessed the PCR reads via MiXCR and lists one record per CDR3 protein. This table has around 200,000 distinct CDR3 sequences, approximately 10% appearing once. The TCR sequence derives from a human donor who donated a stem cell graft to a child with acute lymphoblastic leukemia. The sequencing here drew on PBMCs from the stem cell graft donor, taken from the stem cell graft. The chain employs TRBV30 and TRBJ2-5, with D possibly being TRBD2 (5 bases). In DNA form, the CDR3 reads TGTGCCTGGAGTGTACCCCGAATGAGAGCGGTCCAGTACTTC. It translates to CAWSVPRMRAVQYF.